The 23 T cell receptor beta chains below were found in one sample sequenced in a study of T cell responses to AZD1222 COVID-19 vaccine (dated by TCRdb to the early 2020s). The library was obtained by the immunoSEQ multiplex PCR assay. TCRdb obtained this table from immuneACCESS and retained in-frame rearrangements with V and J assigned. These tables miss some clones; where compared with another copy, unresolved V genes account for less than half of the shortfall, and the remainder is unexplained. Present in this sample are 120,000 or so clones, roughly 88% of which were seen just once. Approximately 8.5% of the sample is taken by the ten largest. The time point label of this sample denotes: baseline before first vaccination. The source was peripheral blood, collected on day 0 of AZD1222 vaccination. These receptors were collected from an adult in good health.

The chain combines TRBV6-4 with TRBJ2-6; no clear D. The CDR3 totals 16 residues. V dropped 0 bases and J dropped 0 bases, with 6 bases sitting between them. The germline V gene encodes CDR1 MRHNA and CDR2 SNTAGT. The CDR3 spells CASSDSLNSGANVLTF. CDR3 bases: TGTGCCAGCAGTGACTCGTTAAACTCTGGGGCCAACGTCCTGACTTTC.

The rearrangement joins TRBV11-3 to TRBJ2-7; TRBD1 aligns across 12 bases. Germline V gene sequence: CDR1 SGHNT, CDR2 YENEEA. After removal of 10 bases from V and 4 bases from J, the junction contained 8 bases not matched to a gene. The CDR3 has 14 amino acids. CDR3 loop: CATSWGQGAYEQYF. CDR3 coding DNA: TGTGCCACCTCTTGGGGACAGGGGGCATACGAGCAGTACTTC.

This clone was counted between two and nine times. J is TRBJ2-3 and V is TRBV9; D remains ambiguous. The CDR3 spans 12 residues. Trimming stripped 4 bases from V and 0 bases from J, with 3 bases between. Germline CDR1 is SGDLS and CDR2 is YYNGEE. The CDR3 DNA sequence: TGTGCCAGCAGCTCCAGCACAGATACGCAGTATTTT. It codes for CASSSSTDTQYF.

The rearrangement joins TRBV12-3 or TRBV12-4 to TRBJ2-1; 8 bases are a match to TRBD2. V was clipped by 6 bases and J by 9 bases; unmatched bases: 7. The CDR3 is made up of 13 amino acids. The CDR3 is CASRSGGPREQFF. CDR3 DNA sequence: TGTGCCAGCAGATCGGGAGGGCCGCGTGAGCAGTTCTTC.

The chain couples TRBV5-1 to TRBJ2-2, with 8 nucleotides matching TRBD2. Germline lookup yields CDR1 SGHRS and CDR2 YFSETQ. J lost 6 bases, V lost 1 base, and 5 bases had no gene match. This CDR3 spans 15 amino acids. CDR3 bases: TGCGCCAGCAGCTTGTCGACTAGCGCATCCGGGGAGCTGTTTTTT. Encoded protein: CASSLSTSASGELFF.

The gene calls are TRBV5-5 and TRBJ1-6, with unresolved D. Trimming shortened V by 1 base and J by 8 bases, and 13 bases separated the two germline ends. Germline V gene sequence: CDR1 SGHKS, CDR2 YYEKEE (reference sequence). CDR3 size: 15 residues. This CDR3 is CASSLFNPFDSPLHF. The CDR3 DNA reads TGTGCCAGCAGCTTGTTCAATCCGTTTGATTCACCCCTCCACTTT.

DNA of the CDR3: TGTGCCAGTAAAAGACAGAACTCTGGAAACACCATATATTTT. It encodes CASKRQNSGNTIYF. The chain uses TRBV19 and TRBJ1-3; a weak D match, TRBD1 (5 bases). The CDR3 totals 14 residues. V was shortened by 7 bases and J by 0 bases, with 10 bases between the two germline ends. The germline gives CDR1 LNHDA, CDR2 SQIVND (reference sequence).

The CDR3: CASTSQIEQYF. DNA for the CDR3: TGTGCCAGCACATCACAGATCGAGCAGTACTTC. This chain joins TRBV7-9 and TRBJ2-7; D is ambiguous. The CDR3 consists of 11 residues. V was pared by 7 bases and J by 6 bases, with 10 bases between. Germline V gene lookup returns CDR1 SEHNR and CDR2 FQNEAQ (reference sequence).

The DNA of the CDR3 is TGTGCCAGCAGCCGGACTAGCGGGAATGAGCAGTTCTTC. Its translation is CASSRTSGNEQFF. V is TRBV3-1 (or the pseudogene TRBV3-2) and J is TRBJ2-1; 11 bases are a match to TRBD2. CDR3 length: 13 residues. Germline values: CDR1 LGHDT, CDR2 YNNKEL (reference sequence). V was pared by 4 bases and J by 7 bases, with 0 bases of the junction left unmatched.

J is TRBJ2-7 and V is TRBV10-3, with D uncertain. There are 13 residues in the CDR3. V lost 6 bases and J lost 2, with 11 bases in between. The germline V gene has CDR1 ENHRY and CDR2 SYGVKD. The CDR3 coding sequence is TGTGCCATCAGGACCGAACAAGCCTACGAGCAGTACTTC. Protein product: CAIRTEQAYEQYF.

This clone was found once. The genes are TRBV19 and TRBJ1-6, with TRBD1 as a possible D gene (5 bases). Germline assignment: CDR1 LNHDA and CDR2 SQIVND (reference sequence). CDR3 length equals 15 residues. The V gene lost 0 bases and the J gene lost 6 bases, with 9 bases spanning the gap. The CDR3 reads CASSIEWQGNSPLHF. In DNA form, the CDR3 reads TGTGCCAGTAGTATAGAATGGCAGGGTAATTCACCCCTCCACTTT. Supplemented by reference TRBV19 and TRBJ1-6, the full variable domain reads DGGITQSPKYLFRKEGQNVTLSCEQNLNHDAMYWYRQDPGQGLRLIYYSQIVNDFQKGDIAEGYSVSREKKESFPLTVTSAQKNPTAFYLCASSIEWQGNSPLHFGNGTRLTVT.

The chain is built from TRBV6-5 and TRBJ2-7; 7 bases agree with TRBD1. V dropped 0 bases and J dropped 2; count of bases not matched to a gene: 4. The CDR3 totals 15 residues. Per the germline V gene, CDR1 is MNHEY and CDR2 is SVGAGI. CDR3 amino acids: CASSYSTGAAYEQYF. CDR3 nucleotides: TGTGCCAGCAGTTACTCCACAGGGGCGGCCTACGAGCAGTACTTC.

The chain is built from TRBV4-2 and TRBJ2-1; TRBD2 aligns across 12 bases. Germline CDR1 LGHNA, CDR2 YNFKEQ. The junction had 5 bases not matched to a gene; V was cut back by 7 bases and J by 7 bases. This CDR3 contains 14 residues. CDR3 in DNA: TGTGCCAGCAAAGGACTAGCGGGAAGGAATGAGCAGTTCTTC. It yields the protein CASKGLAGRNEQFF.

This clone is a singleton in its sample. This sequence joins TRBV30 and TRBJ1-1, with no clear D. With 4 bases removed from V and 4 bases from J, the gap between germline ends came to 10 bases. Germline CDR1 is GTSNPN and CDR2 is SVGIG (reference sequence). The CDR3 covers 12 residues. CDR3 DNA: TGTGCCTGGACCCACTACCCCACTGAAGCTTTCTTT. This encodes CAWTHYPTEAFF.

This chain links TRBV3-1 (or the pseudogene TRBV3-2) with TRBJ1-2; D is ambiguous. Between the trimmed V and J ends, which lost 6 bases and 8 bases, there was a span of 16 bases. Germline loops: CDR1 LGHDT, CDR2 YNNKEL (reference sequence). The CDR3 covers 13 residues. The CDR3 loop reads CASSQTPPNGYTF. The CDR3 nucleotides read TGTGCCAGCAGTCAGACTCCTCCCAACGGCTACACCTTC.

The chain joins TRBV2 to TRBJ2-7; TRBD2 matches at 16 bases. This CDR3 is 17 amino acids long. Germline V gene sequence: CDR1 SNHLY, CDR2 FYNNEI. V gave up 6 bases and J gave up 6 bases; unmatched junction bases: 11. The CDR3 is CASSPGTSGRARVEQYF. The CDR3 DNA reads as TGTGCCAGCAGCCCCGGGACTAGCGGGAGGGCCAGGGTCGAGCAGTACTTC.

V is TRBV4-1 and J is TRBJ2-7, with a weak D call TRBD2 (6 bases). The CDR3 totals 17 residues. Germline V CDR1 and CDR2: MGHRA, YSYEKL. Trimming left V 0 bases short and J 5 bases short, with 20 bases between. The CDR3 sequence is CASSQDAGRGVGDEQYF. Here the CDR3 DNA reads TGCGCCAGCAGCCAAGATGCGGGAAGAGGGGTGGGGGACGAGCAGTACTTC.

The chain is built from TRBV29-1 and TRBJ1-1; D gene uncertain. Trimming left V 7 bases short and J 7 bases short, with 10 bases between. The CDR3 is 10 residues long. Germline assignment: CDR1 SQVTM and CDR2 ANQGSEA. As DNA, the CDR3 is TGCAGCGCTAGGACGGGTGAAGCTTTCTTT. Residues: CSARTGEAFF.

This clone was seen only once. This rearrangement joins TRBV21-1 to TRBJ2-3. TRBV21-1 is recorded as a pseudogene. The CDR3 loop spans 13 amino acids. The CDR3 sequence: CASITRHTDTQYF. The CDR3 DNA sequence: TGTGCCAGCATTACACGGCACACAGATACGCAGTATTTT.

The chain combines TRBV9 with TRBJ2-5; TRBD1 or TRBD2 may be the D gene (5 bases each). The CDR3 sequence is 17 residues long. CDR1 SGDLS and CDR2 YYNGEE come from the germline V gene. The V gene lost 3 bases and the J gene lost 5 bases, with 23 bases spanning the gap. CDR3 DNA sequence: TGTGCCAGCAGCGCCCGTCTGGGATCATGGGACCGGGAGACCCAGTACTTC. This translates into CASSARLGSWDRETQYF.

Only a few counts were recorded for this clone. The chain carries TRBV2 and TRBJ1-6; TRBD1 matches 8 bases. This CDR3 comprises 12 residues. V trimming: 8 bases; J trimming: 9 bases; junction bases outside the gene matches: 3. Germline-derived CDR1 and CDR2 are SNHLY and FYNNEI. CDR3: CASLTGGSPLHF. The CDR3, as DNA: TGTGCCAGCCTTACAGGGGGTTCACCCCTCCACTTT.

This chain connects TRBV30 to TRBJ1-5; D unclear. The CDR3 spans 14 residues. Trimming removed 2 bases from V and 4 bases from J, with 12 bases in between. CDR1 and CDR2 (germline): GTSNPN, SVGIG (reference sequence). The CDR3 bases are TGTGCCTGGAGTCCAATTTCGGGGAATCAGCCCCAGCATTTT. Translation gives CAWSPISGNQPQHF. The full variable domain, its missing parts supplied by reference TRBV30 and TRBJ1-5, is SQTIHQWPATLVQPVGSPLSLECTVEGTSNPNLYWYRQAAGRGLQLLFYSVGIGQISSEVPQNLSASRPQDRQFILSSKKLLLSDSGFYLCAWSPISGNQPQHFGDGTRLSIL.

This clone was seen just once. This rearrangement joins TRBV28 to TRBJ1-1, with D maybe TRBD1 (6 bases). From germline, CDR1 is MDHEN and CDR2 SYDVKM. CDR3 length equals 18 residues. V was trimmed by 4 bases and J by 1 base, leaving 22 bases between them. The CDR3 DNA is TGTGCCAGCAGTTCCTTTTCTCCTTCCAGGGGTACGAACACTGAAGCTTTCTTT. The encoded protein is CASSSFSPSRGTNTEAFF.